This T cell receptor beta chain came from a study of control samples from healthy donors and cancer patients. The CDR3 runs to 15 residues. CDR1 and CDR2 (germline): SGDLS, YYNGEE. V lost 6 bases, J lost 4 bases, and 8 bases stayed unmatched. Generated by immunoSEQ multiplex PCR, the TCRdb table keeps only in-frame clones and is missing some. The table has about 250,000 clones, around 80% seen once. This chain uses TRBV9 with TRBJ2-2; 8 bases map to TRBD1. What was sequenced was PBMCs. The source is a woman aged 60-75 years with lung cancer. The CDR3 sequence: CASTYGQGGTGELFF. CDR3 in DNA: TGTGCCAGCACCTACGGACAGGGAGGCACCGGGGAGCTGTTTTTT.